These 25 T cell receptor beta chains originate from one sample sequenced in a study of OX40 agonist ivuxolimab in advanced cancers. The table came from immunoSEQ multiplex PCR; TCRdb's copy has only in-frame clones and leaves some out. The sample yields approximately 53,000 clones, 90% to 95% seen once. This specimen consisted of CD4+ or CD8+ T cells sorted from blood, obtained in a trial of the OX40 agonist ivuxolimab. These receptors originate from an adult with an advanced solid tumor such as melanoma, head and neck, liver or kidney cancer.

The V gene is TRBV4-3, the J gene TRBJ2-7, with TRBD1 identical over 8 bases. This CDR3 has 16 amino acids. In germline, CDR1 is LGHNA, CDR2 YSLEER. V shed 4 bases, J shed 5 bases, and the junction held 13 bases outside the gene matches. The CDR3 loop is CASSLQENRGFDEQYF. CDR3 in DNA: TGCGCCAGCAGCCTTCAGGAGAACAGGGGGTTCGACGAGCAGTACTTC.

The chain links TRBV19 to TRBJ1-5, with 7 bases identical to TRBD1. Germline trimming cut 5 bases from V and 0 bases from J; bases unmatched to any gene: 4. This CDR3 spans 15 amino acids. CDR1 LNHDA and CDR2 SQIVND come from the germline V gene (reference sequence). CDR3 nucleotide sequence: TGTGCCAGTAGTCCGACAGGGTATAGCAATCAGCCCCAGCATTTT. Amino acids: CASSPTGYSNQPQHF.

The chain has TRBV27 and TRBJ2-7, with a possible D match to TRBD1 (6 bases). The CDR3 loop spans 13 amino acids. V gave up 5 bases and J gave up 3 bases, with 11 bases separating them. Germline V gene sequence: CDR1 MNHEY, CDR2 SMNVEV (reference sequence). CDR3 nucleotides: TGTGCCAGCAGTATTATAGGGGGCTACGAGCAGTACTTC. Amino acid sequence: CASSIIGGYEQYF.

This clone has a single count. The CDR3 bases are TGCGCCAGCAGCCAAGGGAACTATGGCTACACCTTC. The encoded protein is CASSQGNYGYTF. V usage is TRBV4-3 and J usage is TRBJ1-2; D uncertain. Germline V gene data show CDR1 as LGHNA and CDR2 as YSLEER. The V gene lost 1 base and the J gene lost 2 bases, with 2 bases spanning the gap. The CDR3 has 12 residues.

Here the CDR3 reads CASSWRTGGMIEQYF. The CDR3 coding sequence is TGTGCCAGCAGCTGGAGGACAGGGGGCATGATCGAGCAGTACTTC. The rearrangement joins TRBV13 to TRBJ2-7; TRBD1 agrees at 11 bases. CDR1 is PRHDT and CDR2 is FYEKMQ in the germline V gene (reference sequence). The length of the CDR3 is 15 residues. With 4 bases clipped from V and 6 bases from J, the junction kept 8 bases outside the gene matches.

This clone has a single count. V gene TRBV7-8 combines with J gene TRBJ1-1; 9 nucleotides agree with TRBD1. Germline CDR1 and CDR2: SGHVS and FQNEAQ. Losses at the gene ends were 1 base for V and 0 bases for J; bases not matched to a gene: 12. The CDR3 is 19 residues long. CDR3 amino acids: CASSLGPPGQGPVNTEAFF. The CDR3 DNA is TGTGCCAGCAGCTTAGGCCCCCCGGGACAGGGTCCCGTGAACACTGAAGCTTTCTTT.

The chain has TRBV4-1 and TRBJ1-3, with a tentative D call TRBD1 (6 bases). V lost 0 bases to trimming and J lost 0 bases, with 12 bases between them. Germline values: CDR1 MGHRA, CDR2 YSYEKL. The CDR3 runs 17 residues. This chain's CDR3 is CASSQEDWTDSGNTIYF. For the CDR3, the DNA is TGCGCCAGCAGCCAAGAGGATTGGACAGACTCTGGAAACACCATATATTTT.

The V gene is TRBV27, the J gene TRBJ2-7, with D hard to call. V lost 5 bases, J lost 3 bases, and 11 bases lay in between. Germline V gene sequence: CDR1 MNHEY, CDR2 SMNVEV (reference sequence). The CDR3 has 13 residues. CDR3 sequence reads: CASSAVWDYEQYF. CDR3 DNA: TGTGCCAGCAGTGCAGTTTGGGACTACGAGCAGTACTTC.

The J gene is TRBJ2-3, the V gene TRBV9; 7 bases are a match to TRBD1. This CDR3 contains 15 residues. Trimming took 3 bases from V and 4 from J; bases not matched to a gene: 8. From germline, CDR1 is SGDLS and CDR2 YYNGEE. CDR3 coding DNA: TGTGCCAGCAGCGATTTAGACAGGGCGGCAGATACGCAGTATTTT. This codes for CASSDLDRAADTQYF.

The rearrangement uses TRBV7-9 and TRBJ2-3; 9 nucleotides agree with TRBD2. The CDR3 loop spans 16 amino acids. Germline V gives CDR1 SEHNR, CDR2 FQNEAQ (reference sequence). The junction had 6 bases not matched to a gene; V was cut back by 0 bases and J by 5 bases. The CDR3 loop reads CASSLAAGGLGDTQYF. CDR3 in DNA: TGTGCCAGCAGCTTAGCTGCGGGAGGGCTAGGAGATACGCAGTATTTT.

The chain couples TRBV19 to TRBJ2-5, with D unclear. CDR1 is LNHDA, CDR2 SQIVND, per germline (reference sequence). The CDR3 totals 15 residues. Trimming took 1 base from V and 5 from J, leaving 14 bases between them. The chain's CDR3 is CASSIAYVATETQYF. The CDR3 bases are TGTGCCAGTAGTATAGCGTACGTAGCCACGGAGACCCAGTACTTC.

V gene TRBV7-9 combines with J gene TRBJ2-3; D is unresolved. This CDR3 is 15 amino acids long. Per germline, CDR1 SEHNR and CDR2 FQNEAQ (reference sequence). V was clipped by 1 base and J by 4 bases, with 12 bases between them. The CDR3 protein is CASSLGKVNSDTQYF. DNA of the CDR3: TGTGCCAGCAGCTTAGGGAAAGTAAATTCAGATACGCAGTATTTT.

V is TRBV19 and J is TRBJ2-7, with D possibly TRBD2 on 6 matching bases. CDR1 LNHDA and CDR2 SQIVND come from the germline V gene (reference sequence). There are 13 residues in the CDR3. Trimming pared 3 bases from V and 2 bases from J, leaving 8 bases between. The CDR3 DNA is TGTGCCAGTAGTATCGGGGGAGCCTACGAGCAGTACTTC. Protein sequence: CASSIGGAYEQYF.

This clone was counted between two and nine times. The CDR3 reads CASSEALWDGMSGANVLTF. DNA for the CDR3: TGTGCCAGCAGTGAAGCGCTTTGGGATGGCATGTCTGGGGCCAACGTCCTGACTTTC. This chain links TRBV6-1 with TRBJ2-6; D gene ambiguous. Germline V gene data show CDR1 as MNHNS and CDR2 as SASEGT. CDR3 length equals 19 residues. V was shortened by 0 bases and J by 1 base, with 16 bases between the two germline ends.

V usage is TRBV7-8 and J usage is TRBJ2-7; TRBD1 matches at 7 bases. This CDR3 contains 14 residues. CDR1 is SGHVS and CDR2 is FQNEAQ in the germline V gene. V trimming: 3 bases; J trimming: 5 bases; junction bases outside the gene matches: 7. CDR3 sequence (DNA): TGTGCCAGCAGCTTGACAGGGATTAGCCACGAGCAGTACTTC. Amino acid sequence: CASSLTGISHEQYF.

The J gene is TRBJ2-7, the V gene TRBV5-6, with TRBD1 as a possible D gene (6 bases). The CDR3 runs to 18 residues. CDR1 is SGHDT and CDR2 is YYEEEE in the germline V gene. The ends were cut back, 0 bases at V and 4 bases at J, with 23 bases in the middle. CDR3 in amino acids: CASSLEWVGAGDQYEQYF. For the CDR3, the DNA is TGTGCCAGCAGCTTGGAATGGGTGGGGGCAGGGGATCAGTACGAGCAGTACTTC.

The genes are TRBV7-8 and TRBJ2-7; 10 bases match TRBD1. Germline trimming cut 4 bases from V and 0 bases from J; bases unmatched to any gene: 9. The CDR3 has 17 residues. Looked up from germline, CDR1 is SGHVS and CDR2 is FQNEAQ. CDR3 amino acids: CASSSIPGQGSSYEQYF. CDR3 in DNA: TGTGCCAGCAGCTCCATTCCGGGACAGGGGAGCTCCTACGAGCAGTACTTC.

This clone is a singleton in its sample. The chain is built from TRBV13 and TRBJ2-1; no clear D. The CDR3 length is 14 residues. Trimming left V 7 bases short and J 2 bases short, with 12 bases between. Germline V gene data show CDR1 as PRHDT and CDR2 as FYEKMQ (reference sequence). The CDR3 coding sequence is TGTGCCAGCAACAAAGGGTTTCCCTACAATGAGCAGTTCTTC. Its protein is CASNKGFPYNEQFF.

The rearrangement links TRBV15 to TRBJ2-7; 9 bases are shared with TRBD1. With V trimmed by 6 bases and J by 1 base, 1 base remained unmatched. This CDR3 spans 13 amino acids. Germline V gene lookup returns CDR1 LNHNV and CDR2 YYDKDF (reference sequence). CDR3: CATRDRGSYEQYF. The CDR3 bases are TGTGCCACCAGAGACAGGGGGTCCTACGAGCAGTACTTC.

In the case of this clone: The same CDR3 is also encoded by other DNA sequences in this sample. The rearrangement links TRBV11-2 to TRBJ2-7; D is undetermined. Per the germline V gene, CDR1 is SGHAT and CDR2 is FQNNGV. The ends were cut back, 5 bases at V and 5 bases at J, with 10 bases in the middle. There are 12 residues in the CDR3. Here the CDR3 DNA reads TGTGCCAGCAGCGTACAAGGTCACGAGCAGTACTTC. Its translation is CASSVQGHEQYF.

The gene calls are TRBV6-5 and TRBJ2-3; weak D call: TRBD1 (6 bases). V lost 6 bases to trimming and J lost 3 bases, with 16 bases between them. In germline, CDR1 is MNHEY, CDR2 SVGAGI. This CDR3 region has 15 residues. CDR3 protein: CASRQGVGPTDTQYF. CDR3 nucleotides: TGTGCCAGCAGACAGGGAGTGGGCCCTACAGATACGCAGTATTTT.

The table lists this clone with a few counts. This chain joins TRBV19 and TRBJ1-1, with 7 bases matching TRBD1. V shed 3 bases, J shed 6 bases, and the junction held 13 bases outside the gene matches. The CDR3 has 16 amino acids. CDR1 and CDR2 (germline): LNHDA, SQIVND (reference sequence). The CDR3 DNA reads TGTGCCAGTAGTATTCACACAGGGGCGAAGTATGCTGAAGCTTTCTTT. Translated, it gives CASSIHTGAKYAEAFF. Drawing the rest from reference TRBV19 and TRBJ1-1, the complete variable domain is DGGITQSPKYLFRKEGQNVTLSCEQNLNHDAMYWYRQDPGQGLRLIYYSQIVNDFQKGDIAEGYSVSREKKESFPLTVTSAQKNPTAFYLCASSIHTGAKYAEAFFGQGTRLTVV.

V usage is TRBV11-2 and J usage is TRBJ1-1; D gene unclear. CDR1 is SGHAT, CDR2 FQNNGV, per germline. V lost 6 bases and J 3 bases, leaving 2 bases between the germline ends. The CDR3 extends over 10 amino acids. The CDR3 nucleotides are TGTGCCAGCAGGGACACTGAAGCTTTCTTT. Protein: CASRDTEAFF.

The table lists this clone with a count of one. The rearrangement joins TRBV29-1 to TRBJ2-7; 10 bases are shared with TRBD2. CDR3 length: 16 amino acids. Per the germline V gene, CDR1 is SQVTM and CDR2 is ANQGSEA. Losses at the gene ends were 2 bases for V and 4 bases for J; bases not matched to a gene: 11. For the CDR3, the DNA is TGCAGCGTTGAACAAGATCTAGCGGGAGCGATGTACGAGCAGTACTTC. It yields the protein CSVEQDLAGAMYEQYF.

The genes are TRBV5-4 and TRBJ1-1, with D perhaps TRBD1 (6 bases). The V end lost 2 bases, the J end lost 0 bases, and 11 bases lay between the germline ends. CDR3 length: 15 amino acids. Per the germline V gene, CDR1 is SGHNT and CDR2 is YYREEE (reference sequence). The CDR3 DNA reads TGTGCCAGCAGCTTCGCTCGGGGGCTGAACACTGAAGCTTTCTTT. Its translation: CASSFARGLNTEAFF.